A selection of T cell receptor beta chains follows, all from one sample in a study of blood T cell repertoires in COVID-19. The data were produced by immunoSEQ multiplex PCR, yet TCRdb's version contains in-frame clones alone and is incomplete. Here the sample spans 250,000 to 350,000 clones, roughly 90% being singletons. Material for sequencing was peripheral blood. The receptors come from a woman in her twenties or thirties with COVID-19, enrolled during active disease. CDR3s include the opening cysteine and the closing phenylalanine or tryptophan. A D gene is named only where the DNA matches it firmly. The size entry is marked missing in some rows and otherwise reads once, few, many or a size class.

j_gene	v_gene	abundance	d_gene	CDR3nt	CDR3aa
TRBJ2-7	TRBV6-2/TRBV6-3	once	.	TGTGCCAGCAGCAGGACATCTTACGAGCAGTACTTC	CASSRTSYEQYF
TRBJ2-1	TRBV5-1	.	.	TGCGCCAGCAGCTTGGAGGGGATGTCCTACAATGAGCAGTTCTTC	CASSLEGMSYNEQFF
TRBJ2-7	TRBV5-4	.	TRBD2	TGTGCCAGCAGCTTGAGAAGCGGGAGCCCCTACGAGCAGTACTTC	CASSLRSGSPYEQYF
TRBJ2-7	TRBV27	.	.	TGTGCCAGCAAAGTTTACAACTCCTACGAGCAGTACTTC	CASKVYNSYEQYF
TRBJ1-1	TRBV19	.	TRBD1	TGTGCCAGTAAAGGGACAGGGGGAACTTTGATTGAAGCTTTCTTT	CASKGTGGTLIEAFF
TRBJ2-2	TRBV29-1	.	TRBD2	TGCAGCGCCGCGGGACTAGCGGGCCCCGGGGAGCTGTTTTTT	CSAAGLAGPGELFF
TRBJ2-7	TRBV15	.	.	TGTGCCACCAGCAGAGATTCCGGAGCTGCCTACGAGCAGTACTTC	CATSRDSGAAYEQYF
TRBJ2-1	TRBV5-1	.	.	TGCGCCAGCAGCTTGTTGGGGCAGGGATACAATGAGCAGTTCTTC	CASSLLGQGYNEQFF
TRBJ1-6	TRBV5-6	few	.	TGTGCCAGCAGCTTGCGGTCAACCCTGGGGGGTAATTCACCCCTCCACTTT	CASSLRSTLGGNSPLHF
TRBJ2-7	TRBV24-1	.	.	TGTGCCACCAGTGACCCCGGACTGGCGTGGGGGCAGTACTTC	CATSDPGLAWGQYF
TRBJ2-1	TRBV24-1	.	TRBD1	TGTGCCATCCAAGACGGGACAGGGATTGGCAATGAGCAGTTCTTC	CAIQDGTGIGNEQFF
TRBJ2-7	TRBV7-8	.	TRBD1	TGTGCCAGCAGCTTAGACCGGGACAGGGTCGAGCAGTACTTC	CASSLDRDRVEQYF
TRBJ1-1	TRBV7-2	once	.	TGTGCCAGCAGCTGGGGGGGGCAGGACACTGAAGCTTTCTTT	CASSWGGQDTEAFF
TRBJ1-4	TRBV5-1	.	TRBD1	TGCGCCAGCGCCGCGGACAGGGGTGAAAAACTGTTTTTT	CASAADRGEKLFF
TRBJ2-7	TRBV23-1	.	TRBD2	TGCGCCAGCAGGAGAGGGACTAGCGGGAGTATTAACGAGCAGTACTTC	CASRRGTSGSINEQYF
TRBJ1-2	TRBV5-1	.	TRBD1	TGCGCCAGCAGCTTGGACCCCCTGACAGGGCGGGATGGCTACACCTTC	CASSLDPLTGRDGYTF
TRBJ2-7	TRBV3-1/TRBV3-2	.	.	TGTGCCAGCAGCCAAGATGGTAGGGGGTACGAGCAGTACTTC	CASSQDGRGYEQYF
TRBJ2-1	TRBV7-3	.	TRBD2	TGTGCCAGCAGCTTAAGCGGGAGCAATGAGCAGTTCTTC	CASSLSGSNEQFF
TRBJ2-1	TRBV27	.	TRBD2	TGTGCCAGCAGTTTATCGGGTAGCGGGGGTTACAATGAGCAGTTCTTC	CASSLSGSGGYNEQFF
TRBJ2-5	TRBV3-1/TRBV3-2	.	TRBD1	TGTGCCAGCAGCGGTCCGGGACAGCAAGAGACCCAGTACTTC	CASSGPGQQETQYF
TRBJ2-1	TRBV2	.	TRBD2	TGTGCCAGCTCCGCGGGAGGTGAGCAGTTCTTC	CASSAGGEQFF
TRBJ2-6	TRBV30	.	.	TGTGCCTGGAGTCCGCGGCTTCTCTCTGGGGCCAACGTCCTGACTTTC	CAWSPRLLSGANVLTF
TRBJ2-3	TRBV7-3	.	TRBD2	TGTGCCAGCAGCTTAAGGAGTACGGGAGGATCACCAGATACGCAGTATTTT	CASSLRSTGGSPDTQYF
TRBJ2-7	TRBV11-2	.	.	TGTGCCAGCAGCTTAGATGGGGGGAAGCAGTACTTC	CASSLDGGKQYF
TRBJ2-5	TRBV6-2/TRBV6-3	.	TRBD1	TGTGCCAGCAGTCAGACAGGGATGAGGGAGACCCAGTACTTC	CASSQTGMRETQYF
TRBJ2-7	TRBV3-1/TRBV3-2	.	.	TGTGCCAGCAGCCAAGCAGCGGGCTCCTACGAGCAGTACTTC	CASSQAAGSYEQYF
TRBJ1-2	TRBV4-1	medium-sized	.	TGCGCCAGCAGCCACTCCCAGACTGATGGCTACACCTTC	CASSHSQTDGYTF
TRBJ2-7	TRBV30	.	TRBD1	TGTGCCTGGAAGGACAGGGACAGGGGGCGAGGGCAGTACTTC	CAWKDRDRGRGQYF
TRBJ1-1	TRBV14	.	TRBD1	TGTGCCAGCAGCCAAGGGACAGGCCTCCGAGCTTTCTTT	CASSQGTGLRAFF
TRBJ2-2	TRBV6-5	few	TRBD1	TGTGCCAGCAGTACAGGGGGGAACACCGGGGAGCTGTTTTTT	CASSTGGNTGELFF
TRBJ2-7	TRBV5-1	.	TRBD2	TGCGCCAGCAGCTTGGTAGGGACTAGCGGGTCCTACGAGCAGTACTTC	CASSLVGTSGSYEQYF
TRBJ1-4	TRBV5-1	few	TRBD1	TGCGCCAGCAGCTCTTCCGGGACAGGGGGCCTCCGGCCTGATGAAAAACTGTTTTTT	CASSSSGTGGLRPDEKLFF
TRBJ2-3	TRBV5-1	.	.	TGCGCCAGCAGCCGTGGAGGAGCGGGCTCGGGCACAGATACGCAGTATTTT	CASSRGGAGSGTDTQYF
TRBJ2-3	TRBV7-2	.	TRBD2	TGTGCCAGCAGCTTGGGTTGGGGAGGGGCGACAGATACGCAGTATTTT	CASSLGWGGATDTQYF
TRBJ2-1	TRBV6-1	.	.	TGTGCCAGCAGTGAAGCAGGGGGCTCCTACAATGAGCAGTTCTTC	CASSEAGGSYNEQFF
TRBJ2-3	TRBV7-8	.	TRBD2	TGTGCCAGCAGCCTGCAACTAGCGGGAGGGCCAGATACGCAGTATTTT	CASSLQLAGGPDTQYF
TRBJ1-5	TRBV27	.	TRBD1	TGTGCCAGCAGACCACTGACAGGGGGCTTAAGCAATCAGCCCCAGCATTTT	CASRPLTGGLSNQPQHF
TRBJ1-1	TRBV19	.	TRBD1	TGTGCCAGTAGTCGATCCTCGGGACAGGGGGCAACTGAAGCTTTCTTT	CASSRSSGQGATEAFF
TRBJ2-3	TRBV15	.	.	TGTGCCACCAGCGGTATCCGAGTAGATACGCAGTATTTT	CATSGIRVDTQYF